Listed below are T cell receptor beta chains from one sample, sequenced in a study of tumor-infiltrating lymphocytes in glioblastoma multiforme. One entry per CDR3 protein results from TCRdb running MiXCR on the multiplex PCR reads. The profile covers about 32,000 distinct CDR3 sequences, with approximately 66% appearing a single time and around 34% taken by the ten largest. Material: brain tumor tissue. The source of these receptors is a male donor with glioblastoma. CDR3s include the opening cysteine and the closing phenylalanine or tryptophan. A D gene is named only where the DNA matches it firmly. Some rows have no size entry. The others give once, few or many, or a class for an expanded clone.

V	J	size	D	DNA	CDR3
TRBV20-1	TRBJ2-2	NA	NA	TGCAATGCCAGCAGGGACTCGATCACCGAGGAGCTGTTTTTT	CNASRDSITEELFF
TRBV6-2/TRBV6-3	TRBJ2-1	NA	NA	TGTGCCAGCAGTTTGTTTGGCGAGGGCTACGATGAGCAGTTCTTC	CASSLFGEGYDEQFF
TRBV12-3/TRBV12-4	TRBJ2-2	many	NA	TGTGCCAGCAGTGACGGTCGCACCGGGGAGCTGTTTTTT	CASSDGRTGELFF
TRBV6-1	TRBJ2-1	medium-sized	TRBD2	TGTGCCAGCAGGGGCCGGGTAGCGGGAGGGCCATATGAGCAGTTCTTC	CASRGRVAGGPYEQFF
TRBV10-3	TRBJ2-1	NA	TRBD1	TGTCCCATCAGTGGAAACAGGGGCAATGCGCAGTTCTTC	CPISGNRGNAQFF
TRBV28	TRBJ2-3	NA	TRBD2	TGTGCCAGCAGCAGGACTAGCGGGATCTCAGATGCGCAGTATTTT	CASSRTSGISDAQYF
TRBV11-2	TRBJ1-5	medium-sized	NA	TGTGCCAGCAGCTTAACGACGGGTCAGCCCCAGCATTTT	CASSLTTGQPQHF
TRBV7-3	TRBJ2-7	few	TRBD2	TGTGCCAGCAGCGTCGGACTAGCGGGAGACGAGCAGTACTTC	CASSVGLAGDEQYF
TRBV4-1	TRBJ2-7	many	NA	TGCGCCAGCAGCCAGAGGGTGGGGGACTCTTTCTCCTACGAGCAGTACTTC	CASSQRVGDSFSYEQYF
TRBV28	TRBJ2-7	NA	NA	TGTGCCAGCACCGCCCTCCAAGTTATCACCTACGAGCAGTACTTC	CASTALQVITYEQYF
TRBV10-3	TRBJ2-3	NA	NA	TGTGCCATCAGTGACATGGGCGCACGAGATACGCAGTATTTT	CAISDMGARDTQYF
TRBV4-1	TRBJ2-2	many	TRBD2	TGCGCCAGCAGCCAAGTCGGGGGGTTCACCGGGGAGCTGTTTTTT	CASSQVGGFTGELFF
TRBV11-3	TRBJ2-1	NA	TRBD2	TGTGCCAGCAGCTTAGAGGGGGGGAATGAGGCGTTCTTC	CASSLEGGNEAFF
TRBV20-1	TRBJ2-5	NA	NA	TGCAGTGCTATTCGGACGGAGGCGTACCAAGAGACCCAGTACTTC	CSAIRTEAYQETQYF
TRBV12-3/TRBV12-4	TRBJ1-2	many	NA	TGTGCCAGCAGTGGACAGTCCTATGGCTACACCTTC	CASSGQSYGYTF
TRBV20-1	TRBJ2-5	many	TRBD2	TGCAGTGCTAGCCCCCCTAGCGGGTACCAAGAGACCCAGTACTTC	CSASPPSGYQETQYF
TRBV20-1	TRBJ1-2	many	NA	TGCAGTGCTAGACCGGGCAGCCTCTATGGCTACACCTTC	CSARPGSLYGYTF
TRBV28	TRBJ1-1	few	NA	TGTGCCAGCAGTTTTAACAGAGAAAACACTGAAGCTTTCTTT	CASSFNRENTEAFF
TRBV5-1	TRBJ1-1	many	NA	TGCGCCAGCAGCACACGCGGGACGAAGGGTGAAGCTTTCTTT	CASSTRGTKGEAFF
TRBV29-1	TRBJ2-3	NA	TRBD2	TGCAGCGCTAGAAGACTAGCGGGAGAAGCAGATGCGCAGTATTTT	CSARRLAGEADAQYF
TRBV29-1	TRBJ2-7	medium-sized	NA	TGCAGCGTCCGGGACTCAAACCTCGAGCAGTACTTC	CSVRDSNLEQYF
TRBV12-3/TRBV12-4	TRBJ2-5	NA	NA	TGTGCCAGCAGTGGCCCGAAAGGGGAGGTAAAGACCCAGTACTTC	CASSGPKGEVKTQYF
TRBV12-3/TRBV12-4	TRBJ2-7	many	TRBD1	TGTGCCAGCAGCCACGCGGCGGGACAGGGTCCCCACGAGCAGTACTTC	CASSHAAGQGPHEQYF
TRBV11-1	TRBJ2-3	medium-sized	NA	TGTGCCAGCAGCCGGGATACAGATACGCAGTATTTT	CASSRDTDTQYF
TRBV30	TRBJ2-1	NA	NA	TGTGCCTGGAATGTACGGGAACTTGTGCAGTTCTTC	CAWNVRELVQFF
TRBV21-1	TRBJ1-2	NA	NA	TGTGTCAGCAGCAAACTTCGGGGGGCGACAGACCATGGCTACACCTTC	CVSSKLRGATDHGYTF
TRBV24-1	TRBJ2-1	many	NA	TGTGCCACCAGTGTTACTGACAATGAGCAGTTCTTC	CATSVTDNEQFF
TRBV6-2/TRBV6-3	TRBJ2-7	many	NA	TGTGCCACCGGGACCGTTTCCTACGAGCAGTACTTC	CATGTVSYEQYF
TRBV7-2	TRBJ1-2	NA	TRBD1	TGTGCCATCAGCACAACCGGGACAGGGTATGGCTACACCTTC	CAISTTGTGYGYTF
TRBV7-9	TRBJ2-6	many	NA	TGTGCCAGCAGCAACCCGTCAGGGGCCAACGTCCTGACTTTC	CASSNPSGANVLTF
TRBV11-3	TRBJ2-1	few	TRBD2	TGTGCCAGCAGCTCAAGAGGGTGGGGGGGGGACAATGAGCAGTTCTTC	CASSSRGWGGDNEQFF
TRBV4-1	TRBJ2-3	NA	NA	TGCGCCAGCAACCAAGCTCTTACCCGCTCTGGCACAGATACGCAGTATTTT	CASNQALTRSGTDTQYF
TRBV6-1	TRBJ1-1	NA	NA	TGTGCCAGCAGTGATCTCACCGGTTTGAACACTGAAGCTTTCTTC	CASSDLTGLNTEAFF